This is a list of T cell receptor beta chains from one sample in a study of blood T cell repertoires in COVID-19. Generated by immunoSEQ multiplex PCR, the TCRdb table keeps only in-frame clones and is missing some. The table has about 250,000 clones, around 90% seen once. The sample comprised peripheral blood. The receptors come from a woman between 25 and 40 years old with acute or convalescent COVID-19. Both conserved end residues are part of each CDR3. The order of the fields is clone size, V gene, D gene, J gene, CDR3 protein, CDR3 DNA. A D gene is named only where the DNA matches it firmly. Rows give clone size only sometimes, using once, few, many, or a class for an expanded clone.

abundance: -
v_gene: TRBV7-2
d_gene: -
j_gene: TRBJ1-4
CDR3aa: CASSLAPGRGWSTNEKLFF
CDR3nt: TGTGCCAGCAGCTTAGCGCCAGGGCGGGGCTGGTCTACTAATGAAAAACTGTTTTTT

abundance: -
v_gene: TRBV18
d_gene: TRBD1
j_gene: TRBJ1-1
CDR3aa: CASSPGQMNTEAFF
CDR3nt: TGTGCCAGCTCACCGGGACAGATGAACACTGAAGCTTTCTTT

abundance: -
v_gene: TRBV19
d_gene: -
j_gene: TRBJ1-2
CDR3aa: CASSIGTRYGYTF
CDR3nt: TGTGCCAGTAGTATCGGGACAAGATATGGCTACACCTTC

abundance: -
v_gene: TRBV6-5
d_gene: TRBD1
j_gene: TRBJ1-2
CDR3aa: CASSPGGVNYGYTF
CDR3nt: TGTGCCAGCAGTCCAGGGGGCGTAAACTATGGCTACACCTTC

abundance: once
v_gene: TRBV20-1
d_gene: TRBD2
j_gene: TRBJ2-7
CDR3aa: CSASTSGRARSYEQYF
CDR3nt: TGCAGTGCTAGTACTAGCGGGAGGGCCAGATCCTACGAGCAGTACTTC

abundance: -
v_gene: TRBV5-1
d_gene: TRBD1
j_gene: TRBJ2-6
CDR3aa: CASSSQGARGANVLTF
CDR3nt: TGCGCCAGCAGTTCACAGGGGGCGCGTGGGGCCAACGTCCTGACTTTC

abundance: -
v_gene: TRBV11-3
d_gene: TRBD2
j_gene: TRBJ2-5
CDR3aa: CASSPGLAGVEETQYF
CDR3nt: TGTGCCAGCAGCCCAGGACTAGCGGGAGTCGAAGAGACCCAGTACTTC

abundance: -
v_gene: TRBV6-5
d_gene: TRBD1
j_gene: TRBJ2-1
CDR3aa: CASSLTGGGHEQFF
CDR3nt: TGTGCCAGCAGTTTAACAGGGGGTGGTCATGAGCAGTTCTTC

abundance: -
v_gene: TRBV9
d_gene: -
j_gene: TRBJ2-7
CDR3aa: CASSVGQISHEQYF
CDR3nt: TGTGCCAGCAGCGTAGGTCAGATCAGTCACGAGCAGTACTTC

abundance: -
v_gene: TRBV20-1
d_gene: -
j_gene: TRBJ2-7
CDR3aa: CSASSSGFAYEQYF
CDR3nt: TGCAGTGCTAGTAGTTCAGGGTTTGCCTACGAGCAGTACTTC

abundance: once
v_gene: TRBV13
d_gene: TRBD1
j_gene: TRBJ2-7
CDR3aa: CASSSSGQGHEQYF
CDR3nt: TGTGCCAGCAGCTCGTCGGGACAGGGCCACGAGCAGTACTTC

abundance: -
v_gene: TRBV9
d_gene: -
j_gene: TRBJ2-3
CDR3aa: CASSVGGGGTDTQYF
CDR3nt: TGTGCCAGCAGCGTAGGAGGGGGGGGCACAGATACGCAGTATTTT

abundance: once
v_gene: TRBV9
d_gene: -
j_gene: TRBJ2-1
CDR3aa: CASSASREQFF
CDR3nt: TGTGCCAGCAGCGCTAGCAGAGAGCAGTTCTTC

abundance: few
v_gene: TRBV6-1
d_gene: -
j_gene: TRBJ2-7
CDR3aa: CASSEGGSYEQYF
CDR3nt: TGTGCCAGCAGTGAAGGCGGTTCGTACGAGCAGTACTTC

abundance: -
v_gene: TRBV11-2
d_gene: -
j_gene: TRBJ1-1
CDR3aa: CASSLGQGSTEAFF
CDR3nt: TGTGCCAGCAGCTTAGGCCAGGGGAGCACTGAAGCTTTCTTT

abundance: -
v_gene: TRBV18
d_gene: TRBD2
j_gene: TRBJ2-2
CDR3aa: CASSPLTSGRPISNTGELFF
CDR3nt: TGTGCCAGCTCACCGTTAACTAGCGGGAGGCCCATTTCGAACACCGGGGAGCTGTTTTTT

abundance: -
v_gene: TRBV5-1
d_gene: TRBD2
j_gene: TRBJ2-3
CDR3aa: CASSLAILAGGSTDTQYF
CDR3nt: TGCGCCAGCAGCTTGGCAATTTTAGCGGGAGGTTCCACAGATACGCAGTATTTT

abundance: once
v_gene: TRBV3-1/TRBV3-2
d_gene: -
j_gene: TRBJ2-3
CDR3aa: CASSLEDTQYF
CDR3nt: TGTGCCAGCAGCCTCGAGGATACGCAGTATTTT

abundance: -
v_gene: TRBV6-2/TRBV6-3
d_gene: TRBD2
j_gene: TRBJ2-5
CDR3aa: CASSYGLAGSETQYF
CDR3nt: TGTGCCAGCAGTTACGGGCTAGCGGGATCAGAGACCCAGTACTTC

abundance: -
v_gene: TRBV7-8
d_gene: TRBD1
j_gene: TRBJ2-3
CDR3aa: CASSLRTGGTDTQYF
CDR3nt: TGTGCCAGCAGCCTAAGGACAGGAGGCACAGATACGCAGTATTTT

abundance: once
v_gene: TRBV29-1
d_gene: TRBD2
j_gene: TRBJ2-1
CDR3aa: CSVDGGGAASGEFF
CDR3nt: TGCAGCGTTGATGGGGGAGGAGCGGCGAGCGGGGAGTTCTTC

abundance: -
v_gene: TRBV19
d_gene: -
j_gene: TRBJ1-5
CDR3aa: CASGQLSNQPQHF
CDR3nt: TGTGCCAGTGGACAGTTGAGCAATCAGCCCCAGCATTTT

abundance: -
v_gene: TRBV3-1/TRBV3-2
d_gene: TRBD1
j_gene: TRBJ1-3
CDR3aa: CASSPDRGRGNTIYF
CDR3nt: TGTGCCAGCAGCCCCGACAGGGGGCGAGGAAACACCATATATTTT

abundance: -
v_gene: TRBV29-1
d_gene: -
j_gene: TRBJ2-7
CDR3aa: CSVGGGELVYEQYF
CDR3nt: TGCAGCGTTGGAGGTGGGGAGTTGGTTTACGAGCAGTACTTC

abundance: -
v_gene: TRBV11-1
d_gene: -
j_gene: TRBJ2-7
CDR3aa: CASSSPPGFEQYF
CDR3nt: TGTGCCAGCAGCTCCCCACCAGGTTTCGAGCAGTACTTC

abundance: -
v_gene: TRBV10-1
d_gene: -
j_gene: TRBJ2-7
CDR3aa: CASSVTQGMYEQYF
CDR3nt: TGCGCCAGCAGTGTCACCCAGGGGATGTACGAGCAGTACTTC

abundance: -
v_gene: TRBV19
d_gene: -
j_gene: TRBJ2-7
CDR3aa: CASSIEKRAYSYEQYF
CDR3nt: TGTGCCAGTAGTATAGAAAAGCGGGCCTACTCCTACGAGCAGTACTTC